The 11 T cell receptor beta chains presented below share a single source sample, sequenced in a study of spatial heterogeneity in lung cancer. Documented time point: sample taken at primary tumor resection. Unsorted whole RNA samples from tumor, nontumor lung or frozen PBMC were sequenced. TCRdb reanalysed the 5' RACE reads using MiXCR and keeps one entry per CDR3 protein. This sample has roughly 1,500 distinct CDR3 sequences, with around 45% found just once. The sample here was PBMCs, taken at surgery. Receptor source: a female donor with early-stage non-small cell lung cancer.

V and J are TRBV20-1 and TRBJ2-5; 7 bases are shared with TRBD1. This CDR3 has 15 amino acids. Germline assignment: CDR1 DFQATT and CDR2 SNEGSKA (reference sequence). The ends lost 6 bases at V and 2 bases at J; junction bases unmatched: 12. The CDR3 reads CSATDRARTQETQYF. The CDR3 DNA is TGCAGTGCAACTGACAGGGCCCGCACTCAAGAGACCCAGTACTTC.

V and J are TRBV20-1 and TRBJ1-5; D perhaps matches TRBD1 (5 bases). CDR3 length equals 13 residues. Germline assignment: CDR1 DFQATT and CDR2 SNEGSKA (reference sequence). Trimming cost V 4 bases and J 2 bases, with 9 bases left between them. The CDR3 reads CSATRQRNQPQHF. CDR3 DNA sequence: TGCAGTGCTACCCGACAGCGCAATCAGCCCCAGCATTTT.

The J gene is TRBJ2-1, the V gene TRBV5-1; TRBD2 matches at 9 bases. V dropped 4 bases and J dropped 8; count of bases not matched to a gene: 19. The germline gives CDR1 SGHRS, CDR2 YFSETQ. This CDR3 comprises 18 residues. The CDR3 DNA reads TGCGCCAGCAGCCAGGCGGGTAGCGGGAGCCCCGTGTTCGATGAGCAGTTCTTC. Translating it yields CASSQAGSGSPVFDEQFF.

This clonotype has a handful of counts. The chain has TRBV4-2 and TRBJ2-7; D is perhaps TRBD2 (5 bases). This CDR3 region has 15 residues. Germline-derived CDR1 and CDR2 are LGHNA and YNFKEQ. Trimming shortened V by 1 base and J by 4 bases, and 14 bases separated the two germline ends. CDR3 bases: TGTGCCAGCAGCCAAGGACCTAGCAAATGGTACGAGCAGTACTTC. Translation: CASSQGPSKWYEQYF.

This clonotype has only one observation. The V and J genes are TRBV7-2 and TRBJ1-2; D unresolved. Deletions cut 5 bases from V and 2 bases from J, with 9 bases between. CDR1 SGHTA and CDR2 FQGNSA come from the germline V gene. The CDR3 loop spans 13 amino acids. CDR3 bases: TGTGCCAGCAGCCCCGACCAGAACTATGGCTACACCTTC. It translates to CASSPDQNYGYTF. Full variable domain (remainder filled in from reference TRBV7-2 and TRBJ1-2): GAGVSQSPSNKVTEKGKDVELRCDPISGHTALYWYRQSLGQGLEFLIYFQGNSAPDKSGLPSDRFSAERTGGSVSTLTIQRTQQEDSAVYLCASSPDQNYGYTFGSGTRLTVV.

The chain combines TRBV28 with TRBJ2-3; D might be TRBD1 (6 bases). The length of the CDR3 is 14 residues. Trimming removed 3 bases at V and 4 bases at J, with 11 bases between. The germline V gene has CDR1 MDHEN and CDR2 SYDVKM. In DNA, the CDR3 is TGTGCCAGCAGTTTCACAGGGAGCCCAGATACGCAGTATTTT. Translating gives CASSFTGSPDTQYF.

This clonotype is labeled as hyperexpanded (1% or more). The chain couples TRBV20-1 to TRBJ2-7, with 11 bases aligning to TRBD1. Looked up from germline, CDR1 is DFQATT and CDR2 is SNEGSKA (reference sequence). V trimming: 5 bases; J trimming: 2 bases; junction bases outside the gene matches: 2. The CDR3 is 13 residues long. CDR3 coding DNA: TGCAGTGCTCTGGGACAGGGGGCCTACGAGCAGTACTTC. Encoded protein: CSALGQGAYEQYF.

The chain combines TRBV6-2 or TRBV6-3 with TRBJ1-2; D remains unclear. Germline V gene data show CDR1 as MNHEY and CDR2 as SVGEGT. The CDR3 covers 18 residues. V lost 6 bases to trimming and J lost 0 bases, with 23 bases between them. DNA for the CDR3: TGTGCCAGCAGCCCCCTGGGGTTTTGGTTTGAAGCTAACTATGGCTACACCTTC. This encodes CASSPLGFWFEANYGYTF.

The CDR3 DNA sequence: TGCAGTGCTGTACGGGGGACTAGCGGCCGCTACGAGCAGTACTTC. Amino acids: CSAVRGTSGRYEQYF. The chain links TRBV20-1 to TRBJ2-7, with 11 bases fitting TRBD2. This CDR3 contains 15 residues. From germline, CDR1 is DFQATT and CDR2 SNEGSKA (reference sequence). V dropped 5 bases and J dropped 3; count of bases not matched to a gene: 9.

The J gene is TRBJ2-1, the V gene TRBV4-1; D is undetermined. V was pared by 0 bases and J by 5 bases, with 5 bases between. The V gene's germline CDR1 is MGHRA and CDR2 YSYEKL. This CDR3 has 13 amino acids. CDR3 bases: TGCGCCAGCAGCCAAGACCAAAACAATGAGCAGTTCTTC. As protein: CASSQDQNNEQFF.

In its sample, this clonotype was seen a few times. The chain uses TRBV7-9 and TRBJ2-5, with D uncertain. Germline V gives CDR1 SEHNR, CDR2 FQNEAQ (reference sequence). V was shortened by 1 base and J by 7 bases, with 10 bases between the two germline ends. The CDR3 consists of 13 residues. The CDR3 DNA is TGTGCCAGCAGCTTAGAGGCCTGGAGGACCCAGTACTTC. Translating it yields CASSLEAWRTQYF.